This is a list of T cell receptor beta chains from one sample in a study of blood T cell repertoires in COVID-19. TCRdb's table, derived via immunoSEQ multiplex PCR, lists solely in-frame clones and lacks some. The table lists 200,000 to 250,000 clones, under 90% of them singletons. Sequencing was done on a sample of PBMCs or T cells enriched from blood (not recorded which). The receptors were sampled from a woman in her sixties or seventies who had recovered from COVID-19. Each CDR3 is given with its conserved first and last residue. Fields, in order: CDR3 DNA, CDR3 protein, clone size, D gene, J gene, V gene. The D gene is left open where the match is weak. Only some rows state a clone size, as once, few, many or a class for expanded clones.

TGTGCCAGCAGCTTAGCGGTGGTCAGGGATTCAGATACGCAGTATTTT,CASSLAVVRDSDTQYF,-,-,TRBJ2-3,TRBV7-6
TGTGCCAGCGCCGTAGTCAATGAGCAGTTCTTC,CASAVVNEQFF,-,-,TRBJ2-1,TRBV7-9
TGTGCCACCAGCAGAGATTGGGCGGCCGGGGGCACTGAAGCTTTCTTT,CATSRDWAAGGTEAFF,-,-,TRBJ1-1,TRBV15
TGTGCCAGCAGTTACTCGAGAGGCGCGGACACCATATATTTT,CASSYSRGADTIYF,-,-,TRBJ1-3,TRBV6-5
TGCGCCAGCAGCCAAGCAACCGGCCCAGGGTCTAGCACAGATACGCAGTATTTT,CASSQATGPGSSTDTQYF,-,-,TRBJ2-3,TRBV4-3
TGTGCCAGCTCACCACCGGCGGAGTCCTATGGCTACACCTTC,CASSPPAESYGYTF,-,-,TRBJ1-2,TRBV18
TGTGCCTGGAGTGAAAGCGGGAGATTTTACAATGAGCAGTTCTTC,CAWSESGRFYNEQFF,-,TRBD2,TRBJ2-1,TRBV30
TGTGCCAGCAGCTTTTCCCCCACAGGGGATCCTTATTATGGCTACACCTTC,CASSFSPTGDPYYGYTF,-,TRBD1,TRBJ1-2,TRBV13
TGTGCCAGCAAGCAGGGGGATAGCGGCTACACCTTC,CASKQGDSGYTF,few,TRBD1,TRBJ1-2,TRBV6-4
TGTGCCAGTGGAGGCGGGGGCCGGGGGGACGAGCAGTACTTC,CASGGGGRGDEQYF,-,-,TRBJ2-7,TRBV5-4
TGTGCCAGCAGGCAGGCGAGCTCCTATAATTCACCCCTCCACTTT,CASRQASSYNSPLHF,-,-,TRBJ1-6,TRBV6-5
TGTGCCAGCAGTGAGCGGAGAGACAATTCACCCCTCCACTTT,CASSERRDNSPLHF,-,-,TRBJ1-6,TRBV2
TGTGCCAGTAGTATTAGAGACTTGAACTATGGCTACACCTTC,CASSIRDLNYGYTF,-,-,TRBJ1-2,TRBV19
TGCGCCAGCAGCTTCGAATCGGACAGGGGTAATTCACCCCTCCACTTT,CASSFESDRGNSPLHF,-,TRBD1,TRBJ1-6,TRBV5-1
TGCGCCAGCAGCCAAGGGCGTTTAGCGGGAGGGCCCTACGAGCAGTACTTC,CASSQGRLAGGPYEQYF,-,TRBD2,TRBJ2-7,TRBV4-1
TGTGCCAGCAACCTGGACAGTCCATATGGCTACACCTTC,CASNLDSPYGYTF,-,-,TRBJ1-2,TRBV28
TGTGCCAGCAGCCCGACTTGGAGCGACGAGCAGTACTTC,CASSPTWSDEQYF,-,-,TRBJ2-7,TRBV11-1
TGTGCCAGCAGCTTAAGTCGGGGTAATGAAAAACTGTTTTTT,CASSLSRGNEKLFF,-,-,TRBJ1-4,TRBV9
TGTGCCACCAGCGGGGGGACAGGGGTGAATGAAAAACTGTTTTTT,CATSGGTGVNEKLFF,-,TRBD1,TRBJ1-4,TRBV15
TGTGCCAGCAGTCATCCGGGACAGGGGGACCAGCCCCAGCATTTT,CASSHPGQGDQPQHF,-,TRBD1,TRBJ1-5,TRBV4-2
TGTGCCAGCAGCCAAGGTTTCCTAGAAGCTTTCTTT,CASSQGFLEAFF,-,-,TRBJ1-1,TRBV14
TGTGCCAGCAGCTCGGGACAGGGGAATGAGCAGTTCTTC,CASSSGQGNEQFF,-,TRBD1,TRBJ2-1,TRBV5-4
TGTGCCAGCAGCTTATTTAGGGTTATCATTCCGGGACAGGGTTTCATCCGATATGGCTACACCTTC,CASSLFRVIIPGQGFIRYGYTF,-,TRBD1,TRBJ1-2,TRBV7-3
TGTGCCAGCAGCTTAGGAGGGGACAGGAGGGTTCAGCCCCAGCATTTT,CASSLGGDRRVQPQHF,-,TRBD1,TRBJ1-5,TRBV7-2
TGTGCCAGCAGAGGGGCGAACTATGGCTACACCTTC,CASRGANYGYTF,-,-,TRBJ1-2,TRBV27
TGCGCCAGCAGCTCACACCCCGACTCTGGAAACACCATATATTTT,CASSSHPDSGNTIYF,-,-,TRBJ1-3,TRBV5-1
TGCAGTGCTAGTTTTCGGAGCGGGGATGAGCAGTTCTTC,CSASFRSGDEQFF,-,TRBD2,TRBJ2-1,TRBV20-1
TGTGCCAGCAGCCAAGTTGTCATTAGTAACACCGGGGAGCTGTTTTTT,CASSQVVISNTGELFF,few,-,TRBJ2-2,TRBV4-2
TGTGCCAGCAGCCCCGCAGGCAGTTCCGGGGAGCTGTTTTTT,CASSPAGSSGELFF,-,-,TRBJ2-2,TRBV7-3
TGTGCCAGCAGCTCACCCGGGACAGGGAACTATGGCTACACCTTC,CASSSPGTGNYGYTF,-,TRBD1,TRBJ1-2,TRBV7-2
TGTGCCAGCAGGAGGGATTCCTACGAGCAGTACTTC,CASRRDSYEQYF,-,-,TRBJ2-7,TRBV2
TGTGCCAGCAGCTTGGAAGTTGGACAGGGGAAGAATGAGCAGTTCTTC,CASSLEVGQGKNEQFF,-,TRBD1,TRBJ2-1,TRBV5-5
TGTGCTAGCGAAAACGAGGTATCCTACGAGCAGTACTTC,CASENEVSYEQYF,-,-,TRBJ2-7,TRBV12-5
TGTGCCAGCAGCAACATCTTTGGGACAGCTAACTATGGCTACACCTTC,CASSNIFGTANYGYTF,-,TRBD1,TRBJ1-2,TRBV7-8
TGTGCCAGCAGCGTAGTTGGGGCCAACACCGGGGAGCTGTTTTTT,CASSVVGANTGELFF,few,-,TRBJ2-2,TRBV9
TGTGCCAGCAGTGCCTTGGACAGCCAAGAGACCCAGTACTTC,CASSALDSQETQYF,many,-,TRBJ2-5,TRBV25-1
TGTGCCAGCAGGATAGCAGGGCCAAATGAAAAACTGTTTTTT,CASRIAGPNEKLFF,-,-,TRBJ1-4,TRBV6-5
TGTGCCAGTAGTACCGCCCGCGGGTCCTACGAGCAGTACTTC,CASSTARGSYEQYF,-,-,TRBJ2-7,TRBV19
TGTGCCAGCAGCTTAGGGGGACTAGCGGACAATGAGCAGTTCTTC,CASSLGGLADNEQFF,-,TRBD2,TRBJ2-1,TRBV7-9
TGTGCCACCAGTAGAGATCGTTCCGGGTTCGGGGCCAACGTCCTGACTTTC,CATSRDRSGFGANVLTF,-,-,TRBJ2-6,TRBV15
TGTGCCAGCAGCATGGTACTCTCTATCGAGCAGTACTTC,CASSMVLSIEQYF,-,-,TRBJ2-7,TRBV12-3/TRBV12-4
TGTGCCAGCTCGGCCAGCAGGGTTGGGGATCAGCCCCAGCATTTT,CASSASRVGDQPQHF,-,-,TRBJ1-5,TRBV18
TGTGCCAGCTCACCCATGGAGGGCTCTGGAAACACCATATATTTT,CASSPMEGSGNTIYF,-,-,TRBJ1-3,TRBV18
TGTGCCAGCAGCCCCCGGGGAGAAAGCGCCAAAGAGACCCAGTACTTC,CASSPRGESAKETQYF,-,-,TRBJ2-5,TRBV5-5
TGTGCCAGCAGTGTCTCGGACACGGTAAACACCATATATTTT,CASSVSDTVNTIYF,-,-,TRBJ1-3,TRBV25-1
TGTGCCAGCAGTGAAAATTCCCGTTACTACGAGCAGTACTTC,CASSENSRYYEQYF,-,-,TRBJ2-7,TRBV6-1